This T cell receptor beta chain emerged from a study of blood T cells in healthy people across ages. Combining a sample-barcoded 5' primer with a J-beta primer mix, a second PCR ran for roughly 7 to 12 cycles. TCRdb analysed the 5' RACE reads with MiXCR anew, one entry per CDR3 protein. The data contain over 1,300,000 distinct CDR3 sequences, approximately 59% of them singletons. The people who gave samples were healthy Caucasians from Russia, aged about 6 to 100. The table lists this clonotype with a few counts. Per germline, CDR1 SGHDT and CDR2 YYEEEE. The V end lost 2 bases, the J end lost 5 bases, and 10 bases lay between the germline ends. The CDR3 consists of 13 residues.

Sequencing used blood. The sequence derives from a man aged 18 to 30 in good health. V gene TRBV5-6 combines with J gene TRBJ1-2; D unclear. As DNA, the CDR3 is TGTGCCAGCAGCTTCCCCGGGAGTTATGGCTACACCTTC. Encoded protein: CASSFPGSYGYTF.